This entry is about one T cell receptor beta chain. This entry belongs to a study of control samples from healthy donors and cancer patients. Assay: immunoSEQ multiplex PCR; the TCRdb copy retains only in-frame clones and omits some. This sample yields roughly 160,000 clones, of which around 90% are seen a single time; roughly 5% belongs to the top ten. The CDR3 runs to 13 residues. Germline loops: CDR1 LNHDA, CDR2 SQIVND (reference sequence). The V gene end was trimmed by 6 bases and the J gene end by 9 bases; junction bases not matched to a gene: 5. The specimen sequenced was blood. This TCR came from a woman under 40 in good health. The chain is built from TRBV19 and TRBJ2-1; 10 positions agree with TRBD2. The CDR3 protein is CASRGTSVTEQFF. DNA of the CDR3: TGTGCCAGTAGGGGGACTAGCGTGACTGAGCAGTTCTTC.